This T cell receptor (beta chain) appears in the sequencing data of a study of shared clonotypes between healthy human individuals. Profiled with immunoSEQ multiplex PCR; TCRdb holds only in-frame clones, not every one. The sample carries approximately 330,000 clones, around 67% recorded once. With 3 bases clipped from V and 1 base from J, the junction kept 5 bases outside the gene matches. Germline lookup yields CDR1 KGHSH and CDR2 LQKENI. The CDR3 has 15 amino acids. This chain connects TRBV18 to TRBJ2-5, with 7 bases fitting TRBD1. This TCR was sampled from a man aged 30 to 45 in good health. The sample was memory CD4+ T cells sorted from blood. Subset noted: CD45RA-negative fraction. This chain's CDR3 is CASSPPQGRQETQYF. The DNA for the CDR3 is TGTGCCAGCTCACCGCCACAGGGGCGCCAAGAGACCCAGTACTTC.